The source of this T cell receptor beta chain is a study of shared clonotypes between healthy human individuals (dated by TCRdb to 2020 to 2021). Turning to the overall study: Three men and two women, aged 18 to 49 years, made up the cohort. Per donor, three plates each were used for CD4 naive and CD4 memory, two for CD8 naive, and one for CD8 memory. To estimate repertoire size and how much clonotype sharing occurs between individuals, the study deeply sequenced the blood TCR repertoires of five healthy adults. Different laboratories and diverse techniques were used to prepare libraries and sequence TCR repertoires, to increase sequencing depth and limit assay-specific biases. Each donor's leukapheresis produced roughly between roughly 0.94 and 9.5 billion PBMCs.

At the junction V is shortened by 6 bases and J by 9 bases; bases outside the gene matches: 13. Including the terminal cysteine and phenylalanine, the CDR3 comprises 14 residues. This entry keeps only the CDR3 DNA: 42 bases, framed from base 1. CDR1 is given as MNHEY and CDR2 as SVGAGI, both from the germline V gene. What the research found in general, with its limitations: Only blood was sampled, and tissue TCR repertoires likely differ from those in blood. Rarefaction of sorted-subset datasets indicated incomplete sequencing despite the large sequencing depth. Naive subsets generally had larger estimated clonotype richness than memory subsets. Because the study included only a small number of donors, the genetic and exposure-history diversity represented was limited. Based on pairwise subsampling, the degree of clonotype sharing among donors was expected to be affected by sequencing depth. Compared with non-shared clonotypes, the clonotypes found in all four sorted-subset donors had higher generation probabilities. When a few donors were compared, the shared fraction of clonotypes was 5% to 6.5% for naive CD4, approximately 3.3% for naive CD8, more than 2% for memory CD4, and roughly 0.43% for memory CD8.

Healthy HIV-negative adults with no recently reported acute infections or vaccinations were included as donors. Only Caucasian adults living in Nashville, Tennessee, USA were represented among the donors. CD4+ T cells were enriched through magnetic negative selection, after which naive cells were positively selected on CD45RA and the remaining negative fraction served as the memory subset. After blood collection by leukapheresis, PBMCs were isolated using Ficoll-Histopaque density gradient centrifugation and then cryopreserved in the vapor phase of liquid nitrogen. Purity and quantity of every magnetically sorted T cell population were checked by analytical flow cytometry. Genomic DNA was isolated from every sorted fraction and measured by UV absorbance on a Nanodrop 2000c. TCR CDR3 regions were amplified from genomic DNA by multiplex PCR using the deep immunoSEQ assay. Extracted genomic DNA from each cell subset was distributed evenly across all wells of several immunoSEQ 96-well plates, and each plate was treated as a replicate. Each replicate PCR for sorted subsets received about 220 ng genomic DNA, equal to 30,000 or so T cell genomes. Purified libraries were measured with a Qubit 3.0 fluorometer, size-checked on a Bioanalyzer 2100, and measured again with the KAPA Library Quantification kit. Every immunoSEQ 96-well plate was sequenced on a separate single-read 150-cycle Illumina NextSeq 550 flow cell. As for the authors' bioinformatics: Because the immunoSEQ output held only junctional sequences and lacked quality scores, the filtering could not match the filtering applied to full-length reads. To assign V/J genes and CDR3, sequences were annotated against IMGT germline references using PyIR, a Python wrapper for IgBLAST v1.9. Reads with weak V/J assignments (E-value above 1e-6), missing CDR3, stop codons, out-of-frame junctions, or ambiguous translated residues were removed. V3J clonotypes were defined as sequences sharing the same inferred V gene, J gene, and CDR3 amino acid sequence. To compute the percentage overlap between repertoires, the number of shared unique clonotypes was divided by the size of the smaller repertoire. Three approaches were used to assess repertoire richness: RTK rarefaction, the Chao1 estimator, and Recon v2.1 estimates of unobserved clonotypes. OLGA was used to compute generation probabilities for all TCRbeta clonotypes that the gDNA method yielded from several donors. This is the immuneACCESS table as TCRdb keeps it, with only in-frame sequences that have V and J called. A part of the clones is gone; compared with another copy, unresolved V genes explain less than half, and the rest is unexplained. The V and J calls and the clone size are those of that table, but D and trimming were determined from the DNA. The sample table records some 900,000 clones; 76% of these occur just once. The ten largest clones capture nearly 1.5% of the sample.

Turning to this clone: Its antigen is currently not known. Per-base quality was not reported, and no clone a single base away is much larger than it.

Specimen: memory CD4+ T cells sorted from blood. The cell subset or site label, read with the paper, signifies: CD45RA-negative fraction. This TCR came from a man aged 18-30 years in good health. In this chain, TRBV6-5 is recombined with TRBJ1-1, with TRBD1 identical over 7 junction bases. The DNA reads TGTGCCAGCAGACAAAATACAGGGGAAGGGAAAGCTTTCTTT. Its translation is CASRQNTGEGKAFF.